This T cell receptor beta chain was recorded in a study of control samples from healthy donors and cancer patients. The CDR3 runs 12 residues. Germline V gives CDR1 MNHEY, CDR2 SVGAGI. Between the trimmed V and J ends, which lost 6 bases and 1 base, there was a span of 6 bases. Measured with immunoSEQ multiplex PCR; TCRdb has only the in-frame clones, and not every one. The sample lists about 75,000 clones; 90% to 95% were seen once. Sequencing input: blood. This TCR was sampled from a woman between 40 and 50 years old in good health. V usage is TRBV6-5 and J usage is TRBJ1-1; D call uncertain. In DNA, the CDR3 is TGTGCCAGCAGCCACAGGAACACTGAAGCTTTCTTT. Its translation is CASSHRNTEAFF.